The rows below give T cell receptor beta chains drawn from one sample of a study of T cell responses to AZD1222 COVID-19 vaccine. Profiling relied on immunoSEQ multiplex PCR, and the TCRdb table lists in-frame clones only, not all of them. The sample yields 130,000 or so clones, roughly nine tenths seen once. Here the sequenced sample was peripheral blood, taken on day 0 of AZD1222 vaccination. These receptors all stem from an adult in good health. CDR3s include the opening cysteine and the closing phenylalanine or tryptophan. The order of the fields is V gene, D gene, J gene, clone size, CDR3 DNA, CDR3 protein. The D gene is left open where the match is weak. Rows may omit the clone size; those that give it use once, few, many or a size class.

v_gene: TRBV5-6; d_gene: TRBD1; j_gene: TRBJ2-2; abundance: NA; CDR3nt: TGTGCCAGCAGCTGGCAGGACAGGGGCACCGGGGAGCTGTTTTTT; CDR3aa: CASSWQDRGTGELFF
v_gene: TRBV2; d_gene: NA; j_gene: TRBJ1-1; abundance: NA; CDR3nt: TGTGCCAGCACCATAGGGGGGAACACTGAAGCTTTCTTT; CDR3aa: CASTIGGNTEAFF
v_gene: TRBV30; d_gene: NA; j_gene: TRBJ1-3; abundance: once; CDR3nt: TGTGCCTGGAGTAGGGGAATTGATGGAAACACCATATATTTT; CDR3aa: CAWSRGIDGNTIYF
v_gene: TRBV19; d_gene: TRBD1; j_gene: TRBJ1-1; abundance: NA; CDR3nt: TGTGCCAGTAGTATAGCCTCGACAGGGGGGACTGTTCGCGCTTTCTTT; CDR3aa: CASSIASTGGTVRAFF
v_gene: TRBV19; d_gene: NA; j_gene: TRBJ2-5; abundance: NA; CDR3nt: TGTGCCAGTAGTATGCTGGCGGAGACCCAGTACTTC; CDR3aa: CASSMLAETQYF
v_gene: TRBV28; d_gene: TRBD1; j_gene: TRBJ1-1; abundance: NA; CDR3nt: TGTGCCAGCAGTTTTGCTACAGGGGCGGCCGGCACTGAAGCTTTCTTT; CDR3aa: CASSFATGAAGTEAFF
v_gene: TRBV30; d_gene: NA; j_gene: TRBJ2-3; abundance: NA; CDR3nt: TGTGCCTGGAGTAGTACAGGCACAGATACGCAGTATTTT; CDR3aa: CAWSSTGTDTQYF
v_gene: TRBV19; d_gene: TRBD1; j_gene: TRBJ1-1; abundance: NA; CDR3nt: TGTGCCAGTAGTATTAGATTGTGGGGACAGGGTGGAAACACTGAAGCTTTCTTT; CDR3aa: CASSIRLWGQGGNTEAFF
v_gene: TRBV7-2; d_gene: TRBD1; j_gene: TRBJ1-2; abundance: once; CDR3nt: TGTGCCAGCAGTCCAACAGGGGGCGGCTACACCTTC; CDR3aa: CASSPTGGGYTF
v_gene: TRBV9; d_gene: NA; j_gene: TRBJ2-1; abundance: NA; CDR3nt: TGTGCCAGCAGCCTTGGGACGAGCTCCTACAATGAGCAGTTCTTC; CDR3aa: CASSLGTSSYNEQFF
v_gene: TRBV19; d_gene: NA; j_gene: TRBJ1-1; abundance: NA; CDR3nt: TGTGCCAGTAGTATCCTCGGGAACACTGAAGCTTTCTTT; CDR3aa: CASSILGNTEAFF
v_gene: TRBV7-9; d_gene: NA; j_gene: TRBJ2-6; abundance: NA; CDR3nt: TGTGCCAGCAGCTCAAGGAGCTCTGGGGCCAACGTCCTGACTTTC; CDR3aa: CASSSRSSGANVLTF
v_gene: TRBV5-8; d_gene: TRBD1; j_gene: TRBJ1-2; abundance: NA; CDR3nt: TGTGCCAGCAGCTTGAAGGGGGCCCACATCTATGGCTACACCTTC; CDR3aa: CASSLKGAHIYGYTF
v_gene: TRBV30; d_gene: NA; j_gene: TRBJ1-6; abundance: NA; CDR3nt: TGTGCCTGGAGTGTATTCCAAAACCCCCCGGTTTTGTATAATTCACCCCTCCACTTT; CDR3aa: CAWSVFQNPPVLYNSPLHF
v_gene: TRBV5-5; d_gene: TRBD1; j_gene: TRBJ1-3; abundance: NA; CDR3nt: TGTGCCAGCAGCTTAACAGGGGATGTGGGAAACACCATATATTTT; CDR3aa: CASSLTGDVGNTIYF
v_gene: TRBV30; d_gene: NA; j_gene: TRBJ1-4; abundance: NA; CDR3nt: TGTGCCTGGGGACGGCTTAATGAAAAACTGTTTTTT; CDR3aa: CAWGRLNEKLFF
v_gene: TRBV6-2/TRBV6-3; d_gene: TRBD1; j_gene: TRBJ1-2; abundance: NA; CDR3nt: TGTGCCAGCAGCCGAGGAGGGGGCTGGAACTATGGCTACACCTTC; CDR3aa: CASSRGGGWNYGYTF
v_gene: TRBV18; d_gene: NA; j_gene: TRBJ2-7; abundance: NA; CDR3nt: TGTGCCAGCTCATTCGCGCGAGGCTACGAGCAGTACTTC; CDR3aa: CASSFARGYEQYF
v_gene: TRBV5-8; d_gene: TRBD1; j_gene: TRBJ2-1; abundance: NA; CDR3nt: TGTGCCAGCAGCACGAGGACAGGAGAGCAGTTCTTC; CDR3aa: CASSTRTGEQFF
v_gene: TRBV15; d_gene: NA; j_gene: TRBJ1-3; abundance: NA; CDR3nt: TGTGCCACCAGCCCCAAGGCAGGGTTCAACTCTGGAAACACCATATATTTT; CDR3aa: CATSPKAGFNSGNTIYF
v_gene: TRBV6-1; d_gene: NA; j_gene: TRBJ1-2; abundance: NA; CDR3nt: TGTGCCAGCAGTGAAGGTATTCGGTATGGCTACACCTTC; CDR3aa: CASSEGIRYGYTF
v_gene: TRBV6-2/TRBV6-3; d_gene: NA; j_gene: TRBJ1-4; abundance: NA; CDR3nt: TGTGCCAGCAGTTATTACGTGGGAAAACTGTTTTTT; CDR3aa: CASSYYVGKLFF
v_gene: TRBV7-8; d_gene: NA; j_gene: TRBJ1-1; abundance: NA; CDR3nt: TGTGCCAGCAGACCAAGGACAGCCGAAGCTTTCTTT; CDR3aa: CASRPRTAEAFF
v_gene: TRBV9; d_gene: NA; j_gene: TRBJ2-5; abundance: NA; CDR3nt: TGTGCCAGCAGCACCGACAGACAAGAGACCCAGTACTTC; CDR3aa: CASSTDRQETQYF
v_gene: TRBV27; d_gene: NA; j_gene: TRBJ1-5; abundance: few; CDR3nt: TGTGCCAGCAGTTTAAGGCAATCCGCTCAGCCCCAGCATTTT; CDR3aa: CASSLRQSAQPQHF
v_gene: TRBV9; d_gene: NA; j_gene: TRBJ1-2; abundance: NA; CDR3nt: TGTGCCAGCAGCGATCCGGACAGCTTC; CDR3aa: CASSDPDSF
v_gene: TRBV10-1; d_gene: NA; j_gene: TRBJ1-5; abundance: NA; CDR3nt: TGCGCCAGCAGTGTTGATCTCGGTCAGCCCCAGCATTTT; CDR3aa: CASSVDLGQPQHF
v_gene: TRBV5-6; d_gene: NA; j_gene: TRBJ1-2; abundance: once; CDR3nt: TGTGCCAGCAGCTTGATGCAGGGATGGAACTATGGCTACACCTTC; CDR3aa: CASSLMQGWNYGYTF
v_gene: TRBV7-8; d_gene: NA; j_gene: TRBJ1-1; abundance: NA; CDR3nt: TGTGCCAGCAGCTTAGCCAGGGGTGACAAAGCTTTCTTT; CDR3aa: CASSLARGDKAFF
v_gene: TRBV27; d_gene: NA; j_gene: TRBJ2-6; abundance: once; CDR3nt: TGTGCCAGCCGCGTAGGTGGGGCCAACGTCCTGACTTTC; CDR3aa: CASRVGGANVLTF
v_gene: TRBV3-1/TRBV3-2; d_gene: TRBD1; j_gene: TRBJ1-2; abundance: NA; CDR3nt: TGTGCCAGCAGCCAAGGGGACAGGGGGCGCTTCTATGGCTACACCTTC; CDR3aa: CASSQGDRGRFYGYTF
v_gene: TRBV7-9; d_gene: NA; j_gene: TRBJ2-5; abundance: NA; CDR3nt: TGTGCCAGCAGCTTATTAGCAGGGGAGACCCAGTACTTC; CDR3aa: CASSLLAGETQYF
v_gene: TRBV11-2; d_gene: NA; j_gene: TRBJ1-2; abundance: once; CDR3nt: TGTGCCAGCAGCTTTGATGAGAACTATGGCTACACCTTC; CDR3aa: CASSFDENYGYTF
v_gene: TRBV11-2; d_gene: NA; j_gene: TRBJ1-5; abundance: NA; CDR3nt: TGTGCCAGCAGCTTAGGGTGGGACCAGCCCCAGCATTTT; CDR3aa: CASSLGWDQPQHF
v_gene: TRBV7-3; d_gene: NA; j_gene: TRBJ1-1; abundance: NA; CDR3nt: TGTGCCAGCAGCCCCGCGGTCGTGGCCAGCTTGAACACTGAAGCTTTCTTT; CDR3aa: CASSPAVVASLNTEAFF
v_gene: TRBV11-2; d_gene: TRBD1; j_gene: TRBJ1-4; abundance: NA; CDR3nt: TGTGCCAGCAGGATGGGGACAGGGAGGAGTGGAACTAATGAAAAACTGTTTTTT; CDR3aa: CASRMGTGRSGTNEKLFF
v_gene: TRBV7-9; d_gene: NA; j_gene: TRBJ2-5; abundance: NA; CDR3nt: TGTGCCAGCTCGACGTCATACAGGGCGGGAGAGACCCAGTACTTC; CDR3aa: CASSTSYRAGETQYF
v_gene: TRBV27; d_gene: NA; j_gene: TRBJ1-2; abundance: NA; CDR3nt: TGTGCCAGCAGCAGCCAAGCCTTGAGGGGCTACACCTTC; CDR3aa: CASSSQALRGYTF
v_gene: TRBV4-2; d_gene: NA; j_gene: TRBJ1-4; abundance: once; CDR3nt: TGTGCCAGCAGCCGCCTCGCGAGGGAGGGGGGTAATGAAAAACTGTTTTTT; CDR3aa: CASSRLAREGGNEKLFF
v_gene: TRBV28; d_gene: TRBD1; j_gene: TRBJ1-1; abundance: NA; CDR3nt: TGTGCCACCGGGGACAGGACTCCATGGGGCAACACTGAAGCTTTCTTT; CDR3aa: CATGDRTPWGNTEAFF
v_gene: TRBV5-1; d_gene: NA; j_gene: TRBJ2-1; abundance: NA; CDR3nt: TGCGCCAGCATGGAGCGGTTCTACTACAATGAGCAGTTCTTC; CDR3aa: CASMERFYYNEQFF
v_gene: TRBV7-9; d_gene: NA; j_gene: TRBJ1-3; abundance: NA; CDR3nt: TGTGCCAGCAGCCGACCGGGACCCAGCTCTGGAAACACCATATATTTT; CDR3aa: CASSRPGPSSGNTIYF
v_gene: TRBV19; d_gene: TRBD1; j_gene: TRBJ1-1; abundance: NA; CDR3nt: TGTGCCAGTAGTACCCACAGGGGGGAAGCTTTCTTT; CDR3aa: CASSTHRGEAFF
v_gene: TRBV2; d_gene: NA; j_gene: TRBJ1-1; abundance: NA; CDR3nt: TGTGCCAGCAGGGGGTTCTTAGGTGAAGCTTTCTTT; CDR3aa: CASRGFLGEAFF
v_gene: TRBV11-3; d_gene: NA; j_gene: TRBJ1-1; abundance: NA; CDR3nt: TGTGCCAGCAGCTTAGAAACAGCTATGAACACTGAAGCTTTCTTT; CDR3aa: CASSLETAMNTEAFF
v_gene: TRBV5-1; d_gene: NA; j_gene: TRBJ1-1; abundance: once; CDR3nt: TGCGCCAGCAGCTTGGCCCCAGGGGCTGAAGCTTTCTTT; CDR3aa: CASSLAPGAEAFF
v_gene: TRBV19; d_gene: NA; j_gene: TRBJ2-4; abundance: NA; CDR3nt: TGTGCCAGTATGAGAACGGGGGAGGAGGGCAAAAACATTCAGTACTTC; CDR3aa: CASMRTGEEGKNIQYF
v_gene: TRBV29-1; d_gene: NA; j_gene: TRBJ1-3; abundance: NA; CDR3nt: TGCAGCGTTGAAGTTGGAGGGTCTGGAAACACCATATATTTT; CDR3aa: CSVEVGGSGNTIYF
v_gene: TRBV5-4; d_gene: TRBD2; j_gene: TRBJ2-3; abundance: NA; CDR3nt: TGTGCCAGCAGCTCGCCCCATAGCGGGAGGGCCGCGGATACGCAGTATTTT; CDR3aa: CASSSPHSGRAADTQYF
v_gene: TRBV13; d_gene: NA; j_gene: TRBJ2-7; abundance: NA; CDR3nt: TGTGCCAGCAGCCTCCTGGCGGGCATCATGTCCCAAGACGAGCAGTACTTC; CDR3aa: CASSLLAGIMSQDEQYF
v_gene: TRBV6-1; d_gene: NA; j_gene: TRBJ1-4; abundance: NA; CDR3nt: TGTGCCAGCAGTGATTACGCTTGGGGGAGTGAAAAACTGTTTTTT; CDR3aa: CASSDYAWGSEKLFF